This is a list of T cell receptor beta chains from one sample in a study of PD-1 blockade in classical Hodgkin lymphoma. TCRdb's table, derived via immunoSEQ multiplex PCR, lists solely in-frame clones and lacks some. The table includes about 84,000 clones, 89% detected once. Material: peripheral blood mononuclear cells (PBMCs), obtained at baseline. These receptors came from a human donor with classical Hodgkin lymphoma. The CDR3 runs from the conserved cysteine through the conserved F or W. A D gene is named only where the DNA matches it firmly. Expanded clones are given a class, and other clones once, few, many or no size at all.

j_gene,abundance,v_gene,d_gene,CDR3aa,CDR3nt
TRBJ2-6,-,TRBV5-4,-,CASSPSGMANVLTF,TGTGCCAGCAGCCCCTCCGGGATGGCCAACGTCCTGACTTTC
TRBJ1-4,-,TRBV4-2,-,CASSQDRGATNEKLFF,TGTGCCAGCAGCCAAGATCGGGGGGCAACTAATGAAAAACTGTTTTTT
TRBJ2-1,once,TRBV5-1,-,CASSLPTPSSYNEQFF,TGCGCCAGCAGCTTGCCCACTCCAAGCTCCTACAATGAGCAGTTCTTC
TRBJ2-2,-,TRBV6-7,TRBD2,CASSRPRTSGVLNTGELFF,TGTGCCAGCAGTCGACCGCGGACTAGCGGGGTGCTGAACACCGGGGAGCTGTTTTTT
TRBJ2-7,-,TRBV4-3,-,CASSQEVYSYEQYF,TGCGCCAGCAGCCAAGAAGTGTACTCCTACGAGCAGTACTTC
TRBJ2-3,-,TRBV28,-,CASSLVGGPSTDTQYF,TGTGCCAGCAGTTTGGTTGGCGGACCTAGCACAGATACGCAGTATTTT
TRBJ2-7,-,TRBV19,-,CASSVGGGSYEQYF,TGTGCCAGTAGTGTCGGTGGAGGCTCCTACGAGCAGTACTTC
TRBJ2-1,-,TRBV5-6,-,CASSLVLVNEQFF,TGTGCCAGCAGCTTGGTGTTAGTCAATGAGCAGTTCTTC
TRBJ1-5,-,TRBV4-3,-,CASSQNKGGGQPQHF,TGCGCCAGCAGCCAAAACAAAGGGGGTGGTCAGCCCCAGCATTTT
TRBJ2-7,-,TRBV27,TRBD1,CASSRDSTYEQYF,TGTGCCAGCAGCCGGGACAGTACCTACGAGCAGTACTTC
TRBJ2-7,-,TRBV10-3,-,CAISLKAEGEQYF,TGTGCCATCAGTCTCAAGGCCGAGGGCGAGCAGTACTTC
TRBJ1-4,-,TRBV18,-,CASSPYVNEKLFF,TGTGCCAGCTCACCATACGTGAATGAAAAACTGTTTTTT
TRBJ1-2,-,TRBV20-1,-,CSARTYGYTF,TGCAGTGCTAGAACGTATGGCTACACCTTC
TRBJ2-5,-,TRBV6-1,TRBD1,CASRDDRGEETQYF,TGTGCCAGCAGGGATGACAGGGGAGAAGAGACCCAGTACTTC
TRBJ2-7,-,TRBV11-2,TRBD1,CASSSGTGGLYEQYF,TGTGCCAGCAGCTCCGGGACAGGGGGCCTCTACGAGCAGTACTTC
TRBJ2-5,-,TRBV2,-,CASSERETQYF,TGTGCCAGCAGTGAAAGAGAGACCCAGTACTTC
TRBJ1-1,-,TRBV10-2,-,CASKSGLEAFF,TGCGCCAGCAAATCGGGGCTTGAAGCTTTCTTT
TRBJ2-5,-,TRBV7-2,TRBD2,CASSLGIGLAGGPRTQYF,TGTGCCAGCAGCTTAGGGATCGGACTAGCGGGAGGGCCTCGGACCCAGTACTTC
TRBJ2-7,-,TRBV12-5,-,CASGREQYF,TGTGCTAGTGGTAGGGAGCAGTACTTC
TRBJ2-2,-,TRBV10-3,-,CAISGTTGELFF,TGTGCCATCAGTGGGACGACCGGGGAGCTGTTTTTT
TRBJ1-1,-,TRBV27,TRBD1,CASSYGGTGRAEAFF,TGTGCCAGCAGTTACGGAGGGACAGGGAGGGCTGAAGCTTTCTTT
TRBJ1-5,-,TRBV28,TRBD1,CASSHPPLAGGNNQPQHF,TGTGCCAGCAGCCACCCGCCGTTGGCAGGGGGCAACAATCAGCCCCAGCATTTT
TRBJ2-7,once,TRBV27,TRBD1,CASSLLQGPSYEQYF,TGTGCCAGCAGTTTATTACAGGGGCCTTCCTACGAGCAGTACTTC
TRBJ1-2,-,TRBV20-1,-,CSARPGVGYTF,TGCAGTGCCCGCCCCGGGGTAGGCTACACCTTC
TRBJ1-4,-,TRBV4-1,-,CASSPTEGEKLFF,TGCGCCAGCAGCCCCACCGAGGGTGAAAAACTGTTTTTT